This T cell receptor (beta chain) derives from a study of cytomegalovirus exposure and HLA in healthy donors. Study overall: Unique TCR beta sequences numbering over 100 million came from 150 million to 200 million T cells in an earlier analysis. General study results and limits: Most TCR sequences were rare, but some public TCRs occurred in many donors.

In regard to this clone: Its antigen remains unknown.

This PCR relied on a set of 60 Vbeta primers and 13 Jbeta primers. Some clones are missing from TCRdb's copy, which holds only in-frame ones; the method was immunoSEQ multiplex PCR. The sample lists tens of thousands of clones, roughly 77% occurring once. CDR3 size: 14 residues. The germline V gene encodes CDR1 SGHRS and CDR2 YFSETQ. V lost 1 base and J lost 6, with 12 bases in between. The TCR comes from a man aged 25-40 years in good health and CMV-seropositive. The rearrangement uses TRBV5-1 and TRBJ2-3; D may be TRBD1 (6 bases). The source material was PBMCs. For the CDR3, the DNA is TGCGCCAGCAGCTTGACAGGGCCGGGGGATACGCAGTATTTT. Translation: CASSLTGPGDTQYF.